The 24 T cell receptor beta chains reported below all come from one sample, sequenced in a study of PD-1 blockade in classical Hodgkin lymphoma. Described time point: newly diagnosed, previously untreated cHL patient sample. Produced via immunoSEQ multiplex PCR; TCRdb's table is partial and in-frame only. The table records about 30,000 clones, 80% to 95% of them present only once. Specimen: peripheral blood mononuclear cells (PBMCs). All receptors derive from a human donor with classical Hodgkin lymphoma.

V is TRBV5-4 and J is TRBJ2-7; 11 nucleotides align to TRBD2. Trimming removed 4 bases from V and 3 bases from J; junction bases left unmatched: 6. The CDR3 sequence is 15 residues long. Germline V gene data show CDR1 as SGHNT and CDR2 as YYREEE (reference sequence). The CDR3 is CASSPGLAADYEQYF. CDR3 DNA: TGTGCCAGCAGCCCGGGACTAGCGGCCGACTACGAGCAGTACTTC.

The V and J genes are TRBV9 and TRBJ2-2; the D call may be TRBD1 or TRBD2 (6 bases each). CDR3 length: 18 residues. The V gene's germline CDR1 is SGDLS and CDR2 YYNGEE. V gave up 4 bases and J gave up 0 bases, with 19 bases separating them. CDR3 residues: CASSTPSPGAANTGELFF. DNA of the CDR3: TGTGCCAGCAGCACCCCATCCCCGGGGGCCGCGAACACCGGGGAGCTGTTTTTT.

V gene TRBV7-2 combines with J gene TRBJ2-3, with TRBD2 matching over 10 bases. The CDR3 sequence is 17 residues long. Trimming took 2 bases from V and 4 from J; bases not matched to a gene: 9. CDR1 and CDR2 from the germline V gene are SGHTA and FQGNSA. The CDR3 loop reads CASSLFLAGEGADTQYF. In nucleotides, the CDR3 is TGTGCCAGCAGCTTATTCCTAGCGGGAGAGGGAGCAGATACGCAGTATTTT.

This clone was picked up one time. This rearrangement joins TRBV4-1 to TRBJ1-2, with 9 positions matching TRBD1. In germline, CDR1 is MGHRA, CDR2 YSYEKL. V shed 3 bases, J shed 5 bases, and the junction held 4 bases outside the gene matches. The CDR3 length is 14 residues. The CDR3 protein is CASSHPDRGYGYTF. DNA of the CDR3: TGCGCCAGCAGCCACCCGGACAGGGGATATGGCTACACCTTC.

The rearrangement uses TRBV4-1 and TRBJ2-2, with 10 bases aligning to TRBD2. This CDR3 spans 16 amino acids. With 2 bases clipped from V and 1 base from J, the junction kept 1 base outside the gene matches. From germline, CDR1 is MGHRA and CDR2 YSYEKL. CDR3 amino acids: CASSQLAGVNTGELFF. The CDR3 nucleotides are TGCGCCAGCAGCCAACTAGCGGGAGTGAACACCGGGGAGCTGTTTTTT.

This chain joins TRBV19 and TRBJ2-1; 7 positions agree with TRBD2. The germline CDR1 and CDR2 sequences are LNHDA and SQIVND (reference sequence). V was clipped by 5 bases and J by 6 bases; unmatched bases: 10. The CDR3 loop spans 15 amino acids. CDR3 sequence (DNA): TGTGCCAGTAGTCGGGGGGAGGAACGTCGCAATGAGCAGTTCTTC. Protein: CASSRGEERRNEQFF.

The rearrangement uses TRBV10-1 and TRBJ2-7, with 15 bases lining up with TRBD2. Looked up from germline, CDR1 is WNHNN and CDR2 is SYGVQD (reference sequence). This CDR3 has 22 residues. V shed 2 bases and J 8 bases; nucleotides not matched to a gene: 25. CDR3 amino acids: CASSEGSGGLAGGLVRARKQYF. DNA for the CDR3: TGCGCCAGCAGTGAGGGAAGCGGGGGACTAGCGGGAGGACTCGTCCGCGCTAGGAAGCAGTACTTC.

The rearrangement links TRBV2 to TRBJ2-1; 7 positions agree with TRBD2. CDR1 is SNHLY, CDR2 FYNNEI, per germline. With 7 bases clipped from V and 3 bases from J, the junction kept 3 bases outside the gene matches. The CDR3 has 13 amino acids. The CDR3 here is CASIERDYNEQFF. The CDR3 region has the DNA TGTGCCAGCATAGAGCGGGACTACAATGAGCAGTTCTTC.

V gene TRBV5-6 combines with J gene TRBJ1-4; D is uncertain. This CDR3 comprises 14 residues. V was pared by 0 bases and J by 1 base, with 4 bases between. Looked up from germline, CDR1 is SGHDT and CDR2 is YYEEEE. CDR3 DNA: TGTGCCAGCAGCTTGGGTCGAACTAATGAAAAACTGTTTTTT. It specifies CASSLGRTNEKLFF.

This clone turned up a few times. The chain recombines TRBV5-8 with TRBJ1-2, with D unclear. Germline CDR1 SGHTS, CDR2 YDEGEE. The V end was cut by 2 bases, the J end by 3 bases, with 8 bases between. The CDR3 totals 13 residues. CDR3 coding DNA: TGTGCCAGCAGCTTAGGTACACACTATGGCTACACCTTC. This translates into CASSLGTHYGYTF.

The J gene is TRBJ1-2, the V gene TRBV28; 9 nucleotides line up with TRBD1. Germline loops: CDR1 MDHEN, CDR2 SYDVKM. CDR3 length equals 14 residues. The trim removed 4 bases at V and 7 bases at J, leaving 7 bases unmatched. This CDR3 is CASSSGQGESGYTF. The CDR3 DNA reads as TGTGCCAGCAGTTCGGGACAGGGAGAGAGTGGCTACACCTTC.

CDR3 amino acids: CASSIPAGGSDNEQFF. CDR3 nucleotides: TGTGCCAGTAGTATTCCGGCAGGGGGCTCAGACAATGAGCAGTTCTTC. The chain combines TRBV19 with TRBJ2-1; 8 nucleotides line up with TRBD1. After removal of 3 bases from V and 5 bases from J, the junction contained 9 bases not matched to a gene. Germline V gene data show CDR1 as LNHDA and CDR2 as SQIVND (reference sequence). This CDR3 spans 16 amino acids.

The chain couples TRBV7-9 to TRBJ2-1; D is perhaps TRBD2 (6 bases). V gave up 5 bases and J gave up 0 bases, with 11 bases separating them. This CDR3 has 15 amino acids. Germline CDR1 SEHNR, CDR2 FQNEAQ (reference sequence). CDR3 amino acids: CASSAPGSSYNEQFF. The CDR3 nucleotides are TGTGCCAGCAGCGCCCCCGGGAGCTCCTACAATGAGCAGTTCTTC.

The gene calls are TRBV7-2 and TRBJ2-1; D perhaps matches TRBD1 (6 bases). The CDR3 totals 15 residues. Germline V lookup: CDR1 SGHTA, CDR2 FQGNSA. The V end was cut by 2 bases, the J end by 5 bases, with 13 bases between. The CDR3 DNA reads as TGTGCCAGCAGCTTACAACCAGGGGACCACAATGAGCAGTTCTTC. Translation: CASSLQPGDHNEQFF.

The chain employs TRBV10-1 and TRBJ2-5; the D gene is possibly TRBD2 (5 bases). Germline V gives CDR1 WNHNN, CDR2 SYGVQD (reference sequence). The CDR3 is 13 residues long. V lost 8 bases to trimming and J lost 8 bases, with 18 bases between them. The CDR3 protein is CASEAAVGFTQYF. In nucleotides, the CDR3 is TGCGCCAGCGAAGCGGCTGTGGGGTTTACCCAGTACTTC.

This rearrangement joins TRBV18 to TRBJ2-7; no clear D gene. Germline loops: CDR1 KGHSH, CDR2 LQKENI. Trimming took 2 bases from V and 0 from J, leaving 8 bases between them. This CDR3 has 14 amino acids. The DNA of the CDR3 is TGTGCCAGCTCACCAGGCTCAGCCTCCTACGAGCAGTACTTC. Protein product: CASSPGSASYEQYF.

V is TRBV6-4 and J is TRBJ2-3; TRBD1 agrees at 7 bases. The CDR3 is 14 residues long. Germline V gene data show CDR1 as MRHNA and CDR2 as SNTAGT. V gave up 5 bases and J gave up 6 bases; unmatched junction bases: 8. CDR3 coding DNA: TGTGCCAGCAGTTCACTCACAGGGGATGATACGCAGTATTTT. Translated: CASSSLTGDDTQYF.

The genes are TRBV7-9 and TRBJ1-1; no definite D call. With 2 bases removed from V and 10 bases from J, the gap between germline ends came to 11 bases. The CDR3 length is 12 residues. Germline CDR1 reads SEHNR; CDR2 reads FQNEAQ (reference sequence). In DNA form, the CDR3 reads TGTGCCAGCAGCTTAATAGGGTCAGGAGCTTTCTTT. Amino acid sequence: CASSLIGSGAFF.

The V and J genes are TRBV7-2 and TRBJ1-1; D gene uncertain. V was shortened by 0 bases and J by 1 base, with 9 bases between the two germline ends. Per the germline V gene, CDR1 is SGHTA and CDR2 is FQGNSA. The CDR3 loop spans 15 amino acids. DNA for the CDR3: TGTGCCAGCAGCTTAGCGGCTGGTCAGAACACTGAAGCTTTCTTT. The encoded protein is CASSLAAGQNTEAFF.

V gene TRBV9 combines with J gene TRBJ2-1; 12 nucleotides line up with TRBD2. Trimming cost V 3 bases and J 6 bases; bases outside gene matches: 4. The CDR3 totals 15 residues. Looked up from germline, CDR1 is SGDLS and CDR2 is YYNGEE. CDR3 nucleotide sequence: TGTGCCAGCAGCGCGGGACTAGCGGGTTTCAATGAGCAGTTCTTC. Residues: CASSAGLAGFNEQFF. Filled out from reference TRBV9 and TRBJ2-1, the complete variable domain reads DSGVTQTPKHLITATGQRVTLRCSPRSGDLSVYWYQQSLDQGLQFLIQYYNGEERAKGNILERFSAQQFPDLHSELNLSSLELGDSALYFCASSAGLAGFNEQFFGPGTRLTVL.

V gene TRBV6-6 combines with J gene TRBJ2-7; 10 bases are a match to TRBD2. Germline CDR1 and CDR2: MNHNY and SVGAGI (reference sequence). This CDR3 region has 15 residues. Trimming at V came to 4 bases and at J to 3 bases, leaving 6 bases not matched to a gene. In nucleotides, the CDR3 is TGTGCCAGCAGTTCCGGGGCTAGCGGGAGCTACGAGCAGTACTTC. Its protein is CASSSGASGSYEQYF.

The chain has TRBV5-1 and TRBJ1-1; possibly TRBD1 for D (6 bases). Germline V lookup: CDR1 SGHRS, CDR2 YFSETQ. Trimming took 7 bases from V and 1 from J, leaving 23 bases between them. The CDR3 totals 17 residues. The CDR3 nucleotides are TGCGCCAGCTACCCCCGGCAGGCGGGGGCGAAGAACACTGAAGCTTTCTTT. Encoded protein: CASYPRQAGAKNTEAFF.

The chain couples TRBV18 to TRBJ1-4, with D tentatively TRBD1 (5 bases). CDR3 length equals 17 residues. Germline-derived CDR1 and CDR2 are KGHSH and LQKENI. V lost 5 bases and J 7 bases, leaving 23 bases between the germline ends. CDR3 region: CASSALLSQGISEKLFF. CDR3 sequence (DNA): TGTGCCAGCTCAGCCCTTCTTTCTCAGGGAATTAGTGAAAAACTGTTTTTT.

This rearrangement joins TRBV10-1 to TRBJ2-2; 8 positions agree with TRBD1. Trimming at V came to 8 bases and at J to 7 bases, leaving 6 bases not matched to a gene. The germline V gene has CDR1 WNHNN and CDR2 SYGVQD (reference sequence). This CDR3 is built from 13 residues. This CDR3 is CASEKGTGGELFF. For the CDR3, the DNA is TGCGCCAGCGAGAAAGGGACAGGCGGGGAGCTGTTTTTT.